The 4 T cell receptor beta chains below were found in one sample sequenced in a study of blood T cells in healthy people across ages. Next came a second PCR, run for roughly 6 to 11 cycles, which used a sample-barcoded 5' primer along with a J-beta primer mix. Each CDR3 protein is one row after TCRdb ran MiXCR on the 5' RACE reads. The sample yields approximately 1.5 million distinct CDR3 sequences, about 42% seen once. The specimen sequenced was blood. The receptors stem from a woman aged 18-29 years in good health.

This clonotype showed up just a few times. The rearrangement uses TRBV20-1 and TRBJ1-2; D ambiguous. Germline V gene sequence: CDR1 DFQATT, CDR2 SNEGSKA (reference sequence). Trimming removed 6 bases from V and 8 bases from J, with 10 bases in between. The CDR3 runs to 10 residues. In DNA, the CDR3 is TGCAGTGCAAGACTGGAAGGCTACACCTTC. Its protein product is CSARLEGYTF.

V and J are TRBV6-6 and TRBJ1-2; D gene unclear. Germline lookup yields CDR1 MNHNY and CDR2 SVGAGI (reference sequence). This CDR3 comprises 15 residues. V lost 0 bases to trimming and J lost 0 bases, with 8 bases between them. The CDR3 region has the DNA TGTGCCAGCAGTTACTCAGACAAGTCTAACTATGGCTACACCTTC. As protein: CASSYSDKSNYGYTF.

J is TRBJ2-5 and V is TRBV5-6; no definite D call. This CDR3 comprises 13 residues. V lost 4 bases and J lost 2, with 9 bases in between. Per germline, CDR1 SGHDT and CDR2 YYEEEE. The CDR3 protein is CASSVKPQETQYF. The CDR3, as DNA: TGTGCCAGCAGCGTAAAACCTCAAGAGACCCAGTACTTC.

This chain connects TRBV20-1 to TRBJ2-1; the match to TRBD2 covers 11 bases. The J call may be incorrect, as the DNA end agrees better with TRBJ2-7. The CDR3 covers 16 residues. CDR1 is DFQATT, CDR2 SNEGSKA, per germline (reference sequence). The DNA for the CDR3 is TGCAGTGCTAGGGATAGCGGGAGGGTCTCCTACAATGAGCAGTACTTC. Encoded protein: CSARDSGRVSYNEQYF.